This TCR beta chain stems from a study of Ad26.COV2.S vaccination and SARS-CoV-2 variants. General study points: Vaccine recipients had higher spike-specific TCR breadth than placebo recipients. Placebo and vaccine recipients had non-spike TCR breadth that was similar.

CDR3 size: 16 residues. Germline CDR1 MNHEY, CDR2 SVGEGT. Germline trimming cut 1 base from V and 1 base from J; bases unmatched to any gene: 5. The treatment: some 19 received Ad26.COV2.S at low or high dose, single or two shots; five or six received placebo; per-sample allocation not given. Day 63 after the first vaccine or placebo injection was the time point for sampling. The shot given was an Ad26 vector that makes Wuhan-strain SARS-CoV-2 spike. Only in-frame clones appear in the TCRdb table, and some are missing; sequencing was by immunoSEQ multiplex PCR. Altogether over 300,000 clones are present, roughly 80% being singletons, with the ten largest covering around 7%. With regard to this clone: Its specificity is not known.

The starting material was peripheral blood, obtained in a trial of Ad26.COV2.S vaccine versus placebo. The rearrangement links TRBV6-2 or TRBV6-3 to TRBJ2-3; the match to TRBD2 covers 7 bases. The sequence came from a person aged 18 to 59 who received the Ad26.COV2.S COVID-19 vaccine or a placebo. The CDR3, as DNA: TGTGCCAGCAGTTACTTCGGGAGCGGGGGCACAGATACGCAGTATTTT. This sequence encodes CASSYFGSGGTDTQYF.